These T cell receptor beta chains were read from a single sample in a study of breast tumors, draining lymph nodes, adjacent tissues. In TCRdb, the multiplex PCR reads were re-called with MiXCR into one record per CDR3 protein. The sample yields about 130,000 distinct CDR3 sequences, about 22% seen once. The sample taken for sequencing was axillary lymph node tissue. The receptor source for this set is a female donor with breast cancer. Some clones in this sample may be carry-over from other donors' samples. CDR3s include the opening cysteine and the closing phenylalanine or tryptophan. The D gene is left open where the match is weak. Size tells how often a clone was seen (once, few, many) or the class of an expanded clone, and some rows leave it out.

CDR3 protein: CASSLLTGDIQYF
CDR3 DNA: TGTGCCAGCAGCTTATTGACAGGGGACATTCAGTACTTC
J gene: TRBJ2-4
D gene: TRBD1
CDR3 length: 13
clone size: few
V gene: TRBV7-9

CDR3 protein: CATSDPSITGLDGYTF
CDR3 DNA: TGTGCCACCAGTGACCCCTCTATCACGGGATTGGATGGCTACACCTTC
J gene: TRBJ1-2
D gene: NA
CDR3 length: 16
clone size: many
V gene: TRBV24-1

CDR3 protein: CASKGQGMSNEQFF
CDR3 DNA: TGTGCCAGCAAAGGACAGGGGATGAGCAATGAGCAGTTCTTC
J gene: TRBJ2-1
D gene: TRBD1
CDR3 length: 14
clone size: many
V gene: TRBV2

CDR3 protein: CASRHPGLGSEQFF
CDR3 DNA: TGTGCCAGCAGGCATCCGGGACTAGGAAGTGAGCAGTTCTTC
J gene: TRBJ2-1
D gene: TRBD2
CDR3 length: 14
clone size: many
V gene: TRBV7-9

CDR3 protein: CASSPTGGEGQPQHF
CDR3 DNA: TGTGCCAGCAGCCCGACAGGGGGCGAGGGGCAGCCCCAGCATTTT
J gene: TRBJ1-5
D gene: TRBD1
CDR3 length: 15
clone size: NA
V gene: TRBV3-1

CDR3 protein: CASTPGVRQGATGELFF
CDR3 DNA: TGTGCCAGCACTCCAGGGGTGAGACAGGGGGCGACCGGGGAGCTGTTTTTT
J gene: TRBJ2-2
D gene: TRBD1
CDR3 length: 17
clone size: NA
V gene: TRBV28

CDR3 protein: CASSPLRVAGVRDTQYF
CDR3 DNA: TGTGCCAGCAGCCCACTCAGGGTAGCGGGAGTCAGAGATACGCAGTATTTT
J gene: TRBJ2-3
D gene: TRBD2
CDR3 length: 17
clone size: many
V gene: TRBV7-9

CDR3 protein: CSARLAGRYEQYF
CDR3 DNA: TGCAGTGCTAGACTAGCGGGGAGATACGAGCAGTACTTC
J gene: TRBJ2-7
D gene: TRBD2
CDR3 length: 13
clone size: many
V gene: TRBV20-1

CDR3 protein: CASSPSGGAEGYTF
CDR3 DNA: TGTGCCAGCAGCCCTTCAGGGGGCGCAGAAGGCTACACCTTC
J gene: TRBJ1-2
D gene: TRBD1
CDR3 length: 14
clone size: many
V gene: TRBV4-2

CDR3 protein: CASSSWTSGSDNEQFF
CDR3 DNA: TGTGCCAGCAGCTCGTGGACTAGCGGGTCAGACAATGAGCAGTTCTTC
J gene: TRBJ2-1
D gene: TRBD2
CDR3 length: 16
clone size: many
V gene: TRBV11-2

CDR3 protein: CSARKGARSNEKLFF
CDR3 DNA: TGCAGTGCTAGGAAAGGGGCGCGATCTAATGAAAAACTGTTTTTT
J gene: TRBJ1-4
D gene: NA
CDR3 length: 15
clone size: many
V gene: TRBV20-1

CDR3 protein: CASRRQGFVQYF
CDR3 DNA: TGTGCCAGCAGAAGACAGGGGTTTGTGCAGTATTTT
J gene: TRBJ2-3
D gene: TRBD1
CDR3 length: 12
clone size: many
V gene: TRBV6-1

CDR3 protein: CASSSGLAGGIGELFF
CDR3 DNA: TGTGCCAGCAGTTCAGGACTAGCGGGAGGGATCGGGGAGCTGTTTTTT
J gene: TRBJ2-2
D gene: TRBD2
CDR3 length: 16
clone size: many
V gene: TRBV12-3/TRBV12-4

CDR3 protein: CASSPHGLGGREQLF
CDR3 DNA: TGTGCCAGCAGCCCTCATGGACTAGGGGGAAGGGAGCAGCTCTTC
J gene: TRBJ2-1
D gene: NA
CDR3 length: 15
clone size: NA
V gene: TRBV28

CDR3 protein: CASSIEAEGNNEQFF
CDR3 DNA: TGTGCCAGTAGTATAGAAGCGGAAGGTAACAATGAGCAGTTCTTC
J gene: TRBJ2-1
D gene: NA
CDR3 length: 15
clone size: many
V gene: TRBV19

CDR3 protein: CASSQGGSTEAFF
CDR3 DNA: TGTGCCAGCAGTCAGGGGGGGAGCACTGAAGCTTTCTTT
J gene: TRBJ1-1
D gene: TRBD1
CDR3 length: 13
clone size: NA
V gene: TRBV2

CDR3 protein: CASSFRDRTYEQYF
CDR3 DNA: TGTGCCAGCAGTTTCCGGGACAGAACCTACGAGCAGTACTTC
J gene: TRBJ2-7
D gene: TRBD1
CDR3 length: 14
clone size: many
V gene: TRBV27

CDR3 protein: CASSYGTGSTGELFF
CDR3 DNA: TGTGCCAGCAGTTACGGGACAGGGTCCACCGGGGAGCTGTTTTTT
J gene: TRBJ2-2
D gene: TRBD1
CDR3 length: 15
clone size: many
V gene: TRBV6-2/TRBV6-3

CDR3 protein: CAWSVAKGSGRGEQFF
CDR3 DNA: TGTGCCTGGAGTGTAGCGAAGGGTAGCGGTCGTGGTGAGCAGTTCTTC
J gene: TRBJ2-1
D gene: NA
CDR3 length: 16
clone size: many
V gene: TRBV30

CDR3 protein: CASSQDRRVEKLFF
CDR3 DNA: TGCGCCAGCAGCCAGGACAGGCGCGTCGAAAAACTGTTTTTT
J gene: TRBJ1-4
D gene: TRBD1
CDR3 length: 14
clone size: many
V gene: TRBV10-2

CDR3 protein: CASSFDMRAGYGYTF
CDR3 DNA: TGCGCCAGCAGCTTCGACATGAGGGCGGGCTATGGCTACACCTTC
J gene: TRBJ1-2
D gene: NA
CDR3 length: 15
clone size: many
V gene: TRBV5-1

CDR3 protein: CASSIFSGGAKNIQYF
CDR3 DNA: TGTGCCAGTAGTATCTTTAGCGGAGGAGCCAAAAACATTCAGTACTTC
J gene: TRBJ2-4
D gene: NA
CDR3 length: 16
clone size: few
V gene: TRBV19

CDR3 protein: CSWATGGPGNEQFF
CDR3 DNA: TGCAGCTGGGCCACAGGCGGACCGGGTAATGAGCAGTTCTTC
J gene: TRBJ2-1
D gene: NA
CDR3 length: 14
clone size: many
V gene: TRBV29-1

CDR3 protein: CASTSHRTSGNNEQFF
CDR3 DNA: TGTGCCAGCACCTCACATAGGACTAGCGGAAACAATGAGCAGTTCTTC
J gene: TRBJ2-1
D gene: TRBD2
CDR3 length: 16
clone size: many
V gene: TRBV7-9

CDR3 protein: CASSLVTSSGFVYNEQFF
CDR3 DNA: TGCGCCAGCAGCTTGGTGACCTCTAGCGGGTTCGTCTACAATGAGCAGTTCTTC
J gene: TRBJ2-1
D gene: TRBD2
CDR3 length: 18
clone size: many
V gene: TRBV5-1

CDR3 protein: CSARDRAGGPQSSYNEQFF
CDR3 DNA: TGCAGTGCTAGAGATCGTGCGGGAGGGCCCCAGAGCTCCTACAATGAGCAGTTCTTC
J gene: TRBJ2-1
D gene: TRBD2
CDR3 length: 19
clone size: many
V gene: TRBV20-1

CDR3 protein: CASSEYQDEKLFF
CDR3 DNA: TGTGCCAGCAGTGAATATCAGGATGAAAAACTGTTTTTT
J gene: TRBJ1-4
D gene: NA
CDR3 length: 13
clone size: NA
V gene: TRBV25-1

CDR3 protein: CASAYPGSTDTQYF
CDR3 DNA: TGTGCCAGCGCTTACCCGGGCAGCACAGATACGCAGTATTTT
J gene: TRBJ2-3
D gene: NA
CDR3 length: 14
clone size: many
V gene: TRBV7-8

CDR3 protein: CASSIDQGSYISNQPQHF
CDR3 DNA: TGTGCCAGTAGTATAGATCAGGGGAGTTACATTAGCAATCAGCCCCAGCATTTT
J gene: TRBJ1-5
D gene: NA
CDR3 length: 18
clone size: NA
V gene: TRBV19

CDR3 protein: CASSQHGKQETQYF
CDR3 DNA: TGTGCCAGCAGCCAGCACGGTAAACAAGAGACCCAGTACTTC
J gene: TRBJ2-5
D gene: NA
CDR3 length: 14
clone size: many
V gene: TRBV7-2

CDR3 protein: CASSQSTRGRETQYF
CDR3 DNA: TGTGCCAGCAGCCAATCGACTAGAGGACGAGAGACCCAGTACTTC
J gene: TRBJ2-5
D gene: NA
CDR3 length: 15
clone size: many
V gene: TRBV3-1

CDR3 protein: CASSLTGGPYEQYF
CDR3 DNA: TGTGCCAGCAGTTTAACGGGAGGGCCCTACGAGCAGTACTTC
J gene: TRBJ2-7
D gene: TRBD2
CDR3 length: 14
clone size: many
V gene: TRBV12-3/TRBV12-4

CDR3 protein: CSARDSPDSRGEQYF
CDR3 DNA: TGCAGTGCTAGAGATAGCCCAGACAGCAGGGGCGAGCAGTACTTC
J gene: TRBJ2-7
D gene: NA
CDR3 length: 15
clone size: many
V gene: TRBV20-1

CDR3 protein: CASNDRGPNTGELFF
CDR3 DNA: TGTGCCAGCAACGACAGGGGCCCGAACACCGGGGAGCTGTTTTTT
J gene: TRBJ2-2
D gene: TRBD1
CDR3 length: 15
clone size: many
V gene: TRBV2

CDR3 protein: CASSMLAGRGDTQYF
CDR3 DNA: TGTGCCAGTAGTATGTTAGCAGGGCGCGGGGATACGCAGTATTTT
J gene: TRBJ2-3
D gene: NA
CDR3 length: 15
clone size: NA
V gene: TRBV19

CDR3 protein: CASSGQNSYEQYF
CDR3 DNA: TGTGCCAGCAGCGGACAAAATTCCTACGAGCAGTACTTC
J gene: TRBJ2-7
D gene: NA
CDR3 length: 13
clone size: few
V gene: TRBV28

CDR3 protein: CASSRGTSGGGNEQFF
CDR3 DNA: TGTGCCAGCAGCCGTGGGACTAGCGGAGGGGGCAATGAGCAGTTCTTC
J gene: TRBJ2-1
D gene: TRBD2
CDR3 length: 16
clone size: NA
V gene: TRBV3-1

CDR3 protein: CASSPGQMGVYQPQHF
CDR3 DNA: TGTGCCAGTAGTCCGGGACAGATGGGAGTGTATCAGCCCCAGCATTTT
J gene: TRBJ1-5
D gene: TRBD1
CDR3 length: 16
clone size: NA
V gene: TRBV19

CDR3 protein: CASSLSRQAYEQYF
CDR3 DNA: TGTGCCAGCAGCTTATCTAGGCAGGCCTACGAGCAGTACTTC
J gene: TRBJ2-7
D gene: NA
CDR3 length: 14
clone size: once
V gene: TRBV7-2

CDR3 protein: CASRKAGLGQETQYF
CDR3 DNA: TGTGCCAGCAGAAAGGCAGGGTTAGGTCAAGAGACCCAGTACTTC
J gene: TRBJ2-5
D gene: NA
CDR3 length: 15
clone size: NA
V gene: TRBV6-5

CDR3 protein: CSVGSVYEQYF
CDR3 DNA: TGCAGCGTTGGTTCCGTCTACGAGCAGTACTTC
J gene: TRBJ2-7
D gene: NA
CDR3 length: 11
clone size: many
V gene: TRBV29-1

CDR3 protein: CASSVVDRGSSWRF
CDR3 DNA: TGTGCCAGCAGCGTAGTAGACAGGGGTAGTTCGTGGCGTTTT
J gene: TRBJ1-1
D gene: TRBD1
CDR3 length: 14
clone size: once
V gene: TRBV9

CDR3 protein: CASSYGGPQHF
CDR3 DNA: TGTGCCAGCAGTTACGGGGGGCCCCAGCATTTT
J gene: TRBJ1-5
D gene: NA
CDR3 length: 11
clone size: many
V gene: TRBV6-2/TRBV6-3

CDR3 protein: CAISGGQNSNQPQHF
CDR3 DNA: TGTGCCATCAGTGGGGGACAGAATAGCAATCAGCCCCAGCATTTT
J gene: TRBJ1-5
D gene: TRBD1
CDR3 length: 15
clone size: NA
V gene: TRBV10-3

CDR3 protein: CASSIMASGNEQFF
CDR3 DNA: TGTGCCAGTAGTATTATGGCTAGCGGTAATGAGCAGTTCTTC
J gene: TRBJ2-1
D gene: TRBD2
CDR3 length: 14
clone size: many
V gene: TRBV19

CDR3 protein: CASRDRVVQETQYF
CDR3 DNA: TGTGCCAGCAGGGACAGGGTGGTCCAAGAGACCCAGTACTTC
J gene: TRBJ2-5
D gene: TRBD1
CDR3 length: 14
clone size: many
V gene: TRBV11-2

CDR3 protein: CASSLGEGKSQPQHF
CDR3 DNA: TGTGCCAGCAGCTTAGGGGAGGGGAAGTCTCAGCCCCAGCATTTT
J gene: TRBJ1-5
D gene: NA
CDR3 length: 15
clone size: many
V gene: TRBV7-2

CDR3 protein: CSARIAGRAHTGELFF
CDR3 DNA: TGCAGTGCTAGAATTGCCGGGAGGGCCCACACCGGGGAGCTGTTTTTT
J gene: TRBJ2-2
D gene: TRBD2
CDR3 length: 16
clone size: many
V gene: TRBV20-1